This paragraph covers one T cell receptor (beta chain) sequence. V shed 5 bases, J shed 6 bases, and the junction held 9 bases outside the gene matches. Germline loops: CDR1 SGHNT, CDR2 YENEEA. CDR3 size: 15 residues. The sample is drawn from a study of blood T cell repertoires in COVID-19. The protocol was immunoSEQ multiplex PCR, while the TCRdb copy is restricted to in-frame clones and leaves out a portion. The sample lists some 140,000 clones; 79% were seen once. This TCR was sampled from a man aged 55-75 years with acute or convalescent COVID-19. This rearrangement joins TRBV11-3 to TRBJ2-2; 7 nucleotides match TRBD1. Material for sequencing was peripheral blood. The CDR3 spells CASSPRETGSGELFF. CDR3 coding DNA: TGTGCCAGCAGCCCACGAGAGACAGGGTCCGGGGAGCTGTTTTTT.